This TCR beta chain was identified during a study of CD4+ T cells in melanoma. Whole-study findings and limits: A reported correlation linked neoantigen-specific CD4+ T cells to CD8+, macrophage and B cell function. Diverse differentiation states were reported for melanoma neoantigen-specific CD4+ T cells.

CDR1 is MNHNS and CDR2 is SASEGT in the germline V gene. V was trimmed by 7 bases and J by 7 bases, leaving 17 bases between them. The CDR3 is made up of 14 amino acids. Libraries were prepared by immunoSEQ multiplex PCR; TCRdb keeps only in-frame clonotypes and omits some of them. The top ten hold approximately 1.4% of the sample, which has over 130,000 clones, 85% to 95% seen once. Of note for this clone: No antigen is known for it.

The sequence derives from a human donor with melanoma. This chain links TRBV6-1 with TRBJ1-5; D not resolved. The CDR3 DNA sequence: TGTGCCAGCAACCCCGGAGGAATTACGCAGCCCCAGCATTTT. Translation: CASNPGGITQPQHF.